These T cell receptor beta chains were read from a single sample in a study of T cell responses to AZD1222 COVID-19 vaccine. The protocol was immunoSEQ multiplex PCR, while the TCRdb copy is restricted to in-frame clones and leaves out a portion. The table shows approximately 160,000 clones, with around 88% occurring only once. This material consisted of peripheral blood, taken on day 0 of MenACWY control vaccination. The receptors here all came from an adult in good health. The CDR3 runs from the conserved cysteine through the conserved F or W. D genes are given only for firm matches. Expanded clones get a size class; other rows say once, few or many, or leave the size out.

d_gene: -
j_gene: TRBJ2-5
v_gene: TRBV5-6
abundance: -
CDR3aa: CASSLRRIASQETQYF
CDR3nt: TGTGCCAGCAGCCTGAGGAGGATTGCCAGTCAAGAGACCCAGTACTTC

d_gene: TRBD1
j_gene: TRBJ1-1
v_gene: TRBV6-2/TRBV6-3
abundance: -
CDR3aa: CASSRTGNTEAFF
CDR3nt: TGTGCCAGCAGCCGGACAGGGAACACTGAAGCTTTCTTT

d_gene: TRBD1
j_gene: TRBJ1-1
v_gene: TRBV5-1
abundance: once
CDR3aa: CASSHGDRARTEAFF
CDR3nt: TGCGCCAGCAGCCACGGGGACAGGGCCCGGACTGAAGCTTTCTTT

d_gene: -
j_gene: TRBJ2-3
v_gene: TRBV11-3
abundance: -
CDR3aa: CASSLGRGSTDTQYF
CDR3nt: TGTGCCAGCAGCTTGGGCAGGGGAAGCACAGATACGCAGTATTTT

d_gene: -
j_gene: TRBJ2-5
v_gene: TRBV28
abundance: -
CDR3aa: CASSQDHQETQYF
CDR3nt: TGTGCCAGCAGCCAGGACCACCAAGAGACCCAGTACTTC

d_gene: -
j_gene: TRBJ1-1
v_gene: TRBV3-1/TRBV3-2
abundance: -
CDR3aa: CASSQSAGRKRNTEAFF
CDR3nt: TGTGCCAGCAGCCAAAGCGCAGGAAGGAAAAGAAACACTGAAGCTTTCTTT

d_gene: -
j_gene: TRBJ2-6
v_gene: TRBV7-3
abundance: -
CDR3aa: CASSFSMGANVLTF
CDR3nt: TGTGCCAGCAGCTTTTCGATGGGGGCCAACGTCCTGACTTTC

d_gene: -
j_gene: TRBJ1-1
v_gene: TRBV18
abundance: -
CDR3aa: CASSPDKGTEAFF
CDR3nt: TGTGCCAGCTCACCGGACAAGGGGACTGAAGCTTTCTTT

d_gene: -
j_gene: TRBJ1-1
v_gene: TRBV6-5
abundance: -
CDR3aa: CASSRPRTEAFF
CDR3nt: TGTGCCAGCAGCCGCCCTCGGACTGAAGCTTTCTTT

d_gene: -
j_gene: TRBJ1-4
v_gene: TRBV5-1
abundance: -
CDR3aa: CASSLGQGSEKLFF
CDR3nt: TGCGCCAGCAGCTTGGGGCAGGGAAGCGAAAAACTGTTTTTT